This T cell receptor beta chain was sequenced for a study of pediatric ulcerative colitis. Rectal tissue came from one to two pinch biopsies taken at colonoscopy. V shed 5 bases and J 7 bases; nucleotides not matched to a gene: 23. This CDR3 comprises 19 residues. Germline V lookup: CDR1 SEHNR, CDR2 FQNEAQ (reference sequence). Regarding the study as a whole: This repertoire reflects total lymphocytes rather than subpopulations like regulatory T cells.

Clones were sequenced by immunoSEQ multiplex PCR, and TCRdb holds only the in-frame ones, with some missing. The repertoire has tens of thousands of clones, 60% to 75% of them found once; the top ten carry 7.5% to 9%. Remarks on this clone: The antigen is undetermined.

Sequenced: gut tissue. The chain links TRBV7-9 to TRBJ2-3, with TRBD1 identical over 8 bases. The sequence came from a boy aged 5 to 17 with severe ulcerative colitis. The CDR3 loop is CASSQATDRGFYRVHTQYF. In DNA, the CDR3 is TGTGCCAGCAGCCAGGCCACAGACAGGGGCTTCTATCGTGTGCATACGCAGTATTTT.